Sequencing of this T cell receptor beta chain was carried out in a study of shared clonotypes between healthy human individuals. About the research overall: Serving as donors were two women and a few men, whose ages spanned 18 to 49. Study-wide findings and caveats: The authors expected sequencing depth to affect clonotype sharing among donors.

With regard to this clone: Its antigen remains unidentified.

Replicate PCRs for unsorted PBMC used about 0.3 ug DNA (approximately 30,000 T cell genomes). Measured with immunoSEQ multiplex PCR; TCRdb has only the in-frame clones, and not every one. The repertoire holds over 400,000 clones, with approximately 82% as singletons. Germline CDR1 SGHTA, CDR2 FQGNSA. The ends lost 5 bases at V and 3 bases at J; junction bases unmatched: 8. The CDR3 runs to 15 residues. V is TRBV7-2 and J is TRBJ1-2; 8 bases line up with TRBD1. The sequenced sample consisted of PBMCs. The receptor was isolated from a woman aged 35 to 49 in good health. Some clones in this sample may be carry-over from other donors' samples. The DNA of the CDR3 is TGTGCCAGCAGCGGTCGACAGGGGAGAGACTATGGCTACACCTTC. As protein: CASSGRQGRDYGYTF.